This TCR beta chain was captured in a study of blood T cell repertoires in COVID-19. Background on the study: COVID-19 samples collected from the United States, Italy and Spain covered acute and convalescent phases.

This CDR3 spans 14 amino acids. The germline V gene has CDR1 SGHVS and CDR2 FQNEAQ. Trimming cost V 6 bases and J 4 bases, with 10 bases left between them. In the original analysis: By means of reference gene primer amplification, nucleated cell counts were estimated. The data were produced by immunoSEQ multiplex PCR, yet TCRdb's version contains in-frame clones alone and is incomplete. That table supplies the V and J calls and clone size; D and trimming were determined from the DNA. Here the sample spans about 480,000 clones, nearly 90% being singletons. One Seattle source followed patients from active infection through their disease course.

This sequence joins TRBV7-8 and TRBJ1-6; TRBD1 is a possible D gene (6 bases). This TCR was sampled from a man between 18 and 29 years old with COVID-19, enrolled during active disease. The sample was peripheral blood. The CDR3 DNA reads as TGTGCCAGCAGGCTTCAGGGGTATAATTCACCCCTCCACTTT. Amino acids: CASRLQGYNSPLHF.